The source of this T cell receptor (beta chain) is a study of cytomegalovirus exposure and HLA in healthy donors. This clone was seen only a few times. Its target is unknown. The CDR3 is made up of 14 amino acids. In germline, CDR1 is SGHRS, CDR2 YFSETQ. Germline trimming cut 4 bases from V and 3 bases from J; bases unmatched to any gene: 7. The study, taken as a whole, reports: Sequences of the TCR beta chain were said to predict the HLA-A and HLA-B alleles of most subjects accurately. It was fewer than 200 TCR beta chains that were listed as cytomegalovirus-associated. Reports showed the classifier diagnosing cytomegalovirus status with high specificity and sensitivity. An apparent linkage of common viral pathogens to several of the most significant clusters emerged in a later analysis.

Use of 60 Vbeta and 13 Jbeta primers characterized the PCR. TCRdb's table, derived via immunoSEQ multiplex PCR, lists solely in-frame clones and lacks some. The sample lists under 200,000 clones; around 77% were seen once. The source of this sequence is a man aged 55-75 years in good health and CMV-seronegative. V and J are TRBV5-1 and TRBJ2-7; 7 bases match TRBD2. The sample comprised PBMCs. The CDR3 region is CASSGGETYYEQYF. The CDR3 nucleotides are TGCGCCAGCAGCGGGGGGGAGACATACTACGAGCAGTACTTC. Full variable domain (rest looked up from reference TRBV5-1 and TRBJ2-7): KAGVTQTPRYLIKTRGQQVTLSCSPISGHRSVSWYQQTPGQGLQFLFEYFSETQRNKGNFPGRFSGRQFSNSRSEMNVSTLELGDSALYLCASSGGETYYEQYFGPGTRLTVT.